The 3 T cell receptor beta chains below come from one sample, sequenced in a study of cytomegalovirus exposure and HLA in healthy donors. PCR amplification relied on 60 Vbeta primers (plus 13 Jbeta primers). Only in-frame clones appear in the TCRdb table, and some are missing; sequencing was by immunoSEQ multiplex PCR. This sample has some 150,000 clones, with 82% found just once. Material for sequencing was PBMCs. These TCRs come from a woman aged 40 to 50 in good health and CMV-seronegative.

V and J are TRBV21-1 and TRBJ2-7; TRBD1 reflects the table's D call only, with no check against the DNA. TRBV21-1 is given as a pseudogene. CDR3 length: 14 residues. The CDR3 region has the DNA TGTGCCAGCAGCAACTCCGGGACACCATACGAGCAGTACTTC. This translates into CASSNSGTPYEQYF.

This clone was found a few times. V is TRBV10-3 and J is TRBJ2-7, with a possible D match to TRBD2 (5 bases). The CDR3 length is 13 residues. The V end was cut by 3 bases, the J end by 6 bases, with 12 bases between. Per germline, CDR1 ENHRY and CDR2 SYGVKD. CDR3: CAISEQRRGEQYF. Here the CDR3 DNA reads TGTGCCATCAGTGAACAACGACGGGGCGAGCAGTACTTC.

This chain joins TRBV4-3 and TRBJ2-2; D perhaps matches TRBD2 (6 bases). The CDR3 totals 16 residues. The V end was cut by 5 bases, the J end by 1 base, with 14 bases between. Per the germline V gene, CDR1 is LGHNA and CDR2 is YSLEER. CDR3 in DNA: TGCGCCAGCAGCTCTCACACCGGGAGGAACACCGGGGAGCTGTTTTTT. Its protein is CASSSHTGRNTGELFF.